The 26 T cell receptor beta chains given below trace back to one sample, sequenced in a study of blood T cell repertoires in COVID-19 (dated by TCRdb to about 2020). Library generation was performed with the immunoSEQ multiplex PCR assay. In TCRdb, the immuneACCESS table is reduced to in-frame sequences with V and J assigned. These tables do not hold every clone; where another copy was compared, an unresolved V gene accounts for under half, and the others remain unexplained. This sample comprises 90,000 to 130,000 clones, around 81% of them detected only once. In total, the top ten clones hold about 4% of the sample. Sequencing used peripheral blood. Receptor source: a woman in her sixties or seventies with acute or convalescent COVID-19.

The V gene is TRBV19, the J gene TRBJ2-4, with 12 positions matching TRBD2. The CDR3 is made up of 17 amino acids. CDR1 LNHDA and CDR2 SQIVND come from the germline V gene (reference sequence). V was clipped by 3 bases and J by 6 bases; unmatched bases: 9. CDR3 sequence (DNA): TGTGCCAGTAGTATCAGGGCTAGCGGGGGGGCCGCAAACATTCAGTACTTC. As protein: CASSIRASGGAANIQYF.

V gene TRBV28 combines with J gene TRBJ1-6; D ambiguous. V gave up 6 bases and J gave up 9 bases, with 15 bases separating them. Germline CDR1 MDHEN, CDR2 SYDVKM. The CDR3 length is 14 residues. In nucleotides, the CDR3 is TGTGCCAGCAGGGGAGGGCAGACGGGTTCACCCCTCCACTTT. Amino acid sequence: CASRGGQTGSPLHF.

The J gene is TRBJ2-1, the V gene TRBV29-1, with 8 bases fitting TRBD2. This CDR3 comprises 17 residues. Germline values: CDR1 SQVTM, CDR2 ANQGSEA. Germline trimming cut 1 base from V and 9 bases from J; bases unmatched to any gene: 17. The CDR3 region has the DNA TGCAGCGTTGAAGGGTCCCTAGCGGGTCCTCCCCCCCCTGAGCAGTTCTTC. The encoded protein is CSVEGSLAGPPPPEQFF.

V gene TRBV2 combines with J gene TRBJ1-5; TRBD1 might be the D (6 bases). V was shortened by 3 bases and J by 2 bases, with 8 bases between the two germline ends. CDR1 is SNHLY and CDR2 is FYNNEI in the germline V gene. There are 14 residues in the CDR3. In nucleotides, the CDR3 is TGTGCCAGCAGTGACACAGGGCGCAATCAGCCCCAGCATTTT. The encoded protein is CASSDTGRNQPQHF.

CDR3 bases: TGCGCCAGCAGCCAAGACCGGGGTCGGAACACTGAAGCTTTCTTT. Residues: CASSQDRGRNTEAFF. The J gene is TRBJ1-1, the V gene TRBV4-3; D uncertain. Trimming cost V 0 bases and J 1 base, with 9 bases left between them. Germline CDR1 and CDR2: LGHNA and YSLEER. The CDR3 is made up of 15 amino acids.

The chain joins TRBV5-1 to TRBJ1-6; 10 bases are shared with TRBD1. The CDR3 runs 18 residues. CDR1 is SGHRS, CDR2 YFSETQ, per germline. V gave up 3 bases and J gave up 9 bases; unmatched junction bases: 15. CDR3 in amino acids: CASSSGPQDRGRGSPLHF. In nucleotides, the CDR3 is TGCGCCAGCAGCTCGGGCCCCCAAGACAGGGGGCGAGGTTCACCCCTCCACTTT. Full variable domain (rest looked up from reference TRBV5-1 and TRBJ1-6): KAGVTQTPRYLIKTRGQQVTLSCSPISGHRSVSWYQQTPGQGLQFLFEYFSETQRNKGNFPGRFSGRQFSNSRSEMNVSTLELGDSALYLCASSSGPQDRGRGSPLHFGNGTRLTVT.

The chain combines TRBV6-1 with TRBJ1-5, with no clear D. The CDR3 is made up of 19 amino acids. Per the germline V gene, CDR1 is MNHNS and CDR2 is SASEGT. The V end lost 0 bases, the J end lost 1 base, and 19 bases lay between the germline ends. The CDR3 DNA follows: TGTGCCAGCAGTGAAGCTTTTGGCGGGCCTCCCTGGAGCAATCAGCCCCAGCATTTT. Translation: CASSEAFGGPPWSNQPQHF.

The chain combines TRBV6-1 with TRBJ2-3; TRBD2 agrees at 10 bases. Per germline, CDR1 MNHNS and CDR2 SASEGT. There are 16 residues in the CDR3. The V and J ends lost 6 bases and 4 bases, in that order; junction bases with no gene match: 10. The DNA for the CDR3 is TGTGCCAGCAGCGAACCGGGACTAGCGAGGCCAGATACGCAGTATTTT. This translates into CASSEPGLARPDTQYF.

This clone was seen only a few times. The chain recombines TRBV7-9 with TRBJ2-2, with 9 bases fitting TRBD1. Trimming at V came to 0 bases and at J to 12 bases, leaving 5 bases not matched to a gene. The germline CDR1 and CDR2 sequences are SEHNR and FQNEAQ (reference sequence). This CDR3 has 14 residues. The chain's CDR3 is CASSLASGTGKLFF. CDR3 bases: TGTGCCAGCAGCTTAGCCTCCGGGACAGGGAAGCTGTTTTTT.

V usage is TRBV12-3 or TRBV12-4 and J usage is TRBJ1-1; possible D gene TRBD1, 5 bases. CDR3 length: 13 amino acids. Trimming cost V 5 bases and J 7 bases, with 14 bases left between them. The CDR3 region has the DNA TGTGCCAGCAGTCGCCTCGACAGAGGTGAAGCTTTCTTT. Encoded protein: CASSRLDRGEAFF.

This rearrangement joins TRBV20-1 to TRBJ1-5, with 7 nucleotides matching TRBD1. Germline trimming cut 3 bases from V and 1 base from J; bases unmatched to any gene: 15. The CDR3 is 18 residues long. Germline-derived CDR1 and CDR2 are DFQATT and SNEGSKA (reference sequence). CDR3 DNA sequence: TGCAGTGCTAGTGGGATGAGGGGGCAACCACAGAGCAATCAGCCCCAGCATTTT. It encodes CSASGMRGQPQSNQPQHF.

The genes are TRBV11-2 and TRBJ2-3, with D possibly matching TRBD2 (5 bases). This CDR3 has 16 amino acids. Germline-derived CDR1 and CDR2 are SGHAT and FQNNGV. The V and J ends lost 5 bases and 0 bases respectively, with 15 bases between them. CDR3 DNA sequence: TGTGCCAGCAGCCCGCGACTCGTAGCGAGCACAGATACGCAGTATTTT. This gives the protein CASSPRLVASTDTQYF.

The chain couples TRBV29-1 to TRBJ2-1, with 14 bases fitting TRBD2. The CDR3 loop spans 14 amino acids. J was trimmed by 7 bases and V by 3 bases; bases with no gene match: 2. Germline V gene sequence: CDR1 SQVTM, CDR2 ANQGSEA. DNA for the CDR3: TGCAGCGTTGATGGGACTAGCGGGAGTAATGAGCAGTTCTTC. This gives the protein CSVDGTSGSNEQFF.

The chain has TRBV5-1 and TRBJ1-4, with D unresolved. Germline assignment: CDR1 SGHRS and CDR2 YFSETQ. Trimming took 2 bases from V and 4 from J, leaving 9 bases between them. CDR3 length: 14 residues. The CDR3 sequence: CASSFEGSNEKLFF. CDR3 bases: TGCGCCAGCAGCTTTGAGGGAAGTAATGAAAAACTGTTTTTT. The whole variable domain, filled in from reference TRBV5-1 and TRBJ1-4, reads KAGVTQTPRYLIKTRGQQVTLSCSPISGHRSVSWYQQTPGQGLQFLFEYFSETQRNKGNFPGRFSGRQFSNSRSEMNVSTLELGDSALYLCASSFEGSNEKLFFGSGTQLSVL.

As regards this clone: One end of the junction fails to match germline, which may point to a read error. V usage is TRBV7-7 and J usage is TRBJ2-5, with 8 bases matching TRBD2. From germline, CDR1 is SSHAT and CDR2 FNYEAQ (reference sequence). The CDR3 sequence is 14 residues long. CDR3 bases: TGTGCTAGCAGCAGAAGTAGCGGGGAAGAGACCCAGTACTTC. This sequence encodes CASSRSSGEETQYF.

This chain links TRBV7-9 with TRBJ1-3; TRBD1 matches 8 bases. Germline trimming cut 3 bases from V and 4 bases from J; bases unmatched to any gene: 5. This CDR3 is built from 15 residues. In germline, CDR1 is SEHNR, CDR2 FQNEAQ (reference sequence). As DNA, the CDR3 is TGTGCCAGCAGCTTCGACAGGGGCCAAGGAAACACCATATATTTT. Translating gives CASSFDRGQGNTIYF.

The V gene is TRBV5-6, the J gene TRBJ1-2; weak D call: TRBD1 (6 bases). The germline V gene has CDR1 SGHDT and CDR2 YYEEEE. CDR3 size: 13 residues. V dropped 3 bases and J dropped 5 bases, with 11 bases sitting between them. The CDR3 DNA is TGTGCCAGCAGCTCGGTGGGGGCTTATGGCTACACCTTC. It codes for CASSSVGAYGYTF. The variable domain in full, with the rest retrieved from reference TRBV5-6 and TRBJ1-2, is DAGVTQSPTHLIKTRGQQVTLRCSPKSGHDTVSWYQQALGQGPQFIFQYYEEEERQRGNFPDRFSGHQFPNYSSELNVNALLLGDSALYLCASSSVGAYGYTFGSGTRLTVV.

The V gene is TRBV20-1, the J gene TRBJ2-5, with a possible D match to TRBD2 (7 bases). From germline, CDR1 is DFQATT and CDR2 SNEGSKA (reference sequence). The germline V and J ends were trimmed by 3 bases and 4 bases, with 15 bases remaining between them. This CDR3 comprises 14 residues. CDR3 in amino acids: CSASYGGPRETQYF. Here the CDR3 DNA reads TGCAGTGCTAGTTACGGGGGGCCGCGAGAGACCCAGTACTTC.

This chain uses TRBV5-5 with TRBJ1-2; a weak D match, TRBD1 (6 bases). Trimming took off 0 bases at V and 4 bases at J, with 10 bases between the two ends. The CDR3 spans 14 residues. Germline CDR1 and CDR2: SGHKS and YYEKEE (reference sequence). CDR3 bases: TGTGCCAGCAGCTTGGGAGGGGGAAGCTATGGCTACACCTTC. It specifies CASSLGGGSYGYTF.

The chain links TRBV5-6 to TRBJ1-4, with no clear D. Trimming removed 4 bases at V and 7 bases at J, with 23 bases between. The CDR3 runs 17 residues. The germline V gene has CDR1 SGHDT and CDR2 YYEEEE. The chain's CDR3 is CASSATSDRTGSEKLFF. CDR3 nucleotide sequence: TGTGCCAGCAGCGCTACATCGGACCGAACGGGAAGTGAAAAACTGTTTTTT.

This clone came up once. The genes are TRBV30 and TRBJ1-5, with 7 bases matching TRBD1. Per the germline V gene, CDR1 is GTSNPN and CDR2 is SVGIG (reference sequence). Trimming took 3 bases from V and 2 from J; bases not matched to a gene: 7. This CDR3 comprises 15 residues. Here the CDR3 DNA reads TGTGCCTGGAGGGGGCAGGGGGTGGGCAATCAGCCCCAGCATTTT. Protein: CAWRGQGVGNQPQHF.

CDR3: CSALAGLYNEKLFF. In DNA form, the CDR3 reads TGCAGCGCTCTCGCGGGGCTATATAATGAAAAACTGTTTTTT. The chain uses TRBV29-1 and TRBJ1-4; TRBD1 might be the D (5 bases). From germline, CDR1 is SQVTM and CDR2 ANQGSEA. Trimming took off 7 bases at V and 4 bases at J, with 16 bases between the two ends. The CDR3 totals 14 residues.

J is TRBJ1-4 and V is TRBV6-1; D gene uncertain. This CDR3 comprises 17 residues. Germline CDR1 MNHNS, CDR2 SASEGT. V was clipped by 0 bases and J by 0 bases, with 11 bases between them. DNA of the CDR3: TGTGCCAGCAGTGAAGCTGTCAGGCGTCCAACTAATGAAAAACTGTTTTTT. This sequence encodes CASSEAVRRPTNEKLFF.

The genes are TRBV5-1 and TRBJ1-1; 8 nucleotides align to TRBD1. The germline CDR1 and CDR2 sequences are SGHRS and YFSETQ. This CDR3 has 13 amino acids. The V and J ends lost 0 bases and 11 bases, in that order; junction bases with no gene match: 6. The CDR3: CASSLALGQEAFF. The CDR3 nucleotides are TGCGCCAGCAGCTTGGCCTTGGGACAGGAGGCTTTCTTT.

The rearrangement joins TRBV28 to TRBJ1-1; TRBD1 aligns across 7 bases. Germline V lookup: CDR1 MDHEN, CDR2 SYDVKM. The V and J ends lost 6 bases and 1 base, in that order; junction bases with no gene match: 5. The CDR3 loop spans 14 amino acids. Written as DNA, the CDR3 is TGTGCCAGCAGCTCAGGGGGATCGAACACTGAAGCTTTCTTT. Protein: CASSSGGSNTEAFF.

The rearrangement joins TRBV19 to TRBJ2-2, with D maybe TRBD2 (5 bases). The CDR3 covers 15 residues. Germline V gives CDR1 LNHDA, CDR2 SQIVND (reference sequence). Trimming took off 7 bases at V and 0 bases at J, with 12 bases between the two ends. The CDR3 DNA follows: TGTGCCAGTAAGGCCCGGGGTGCGAACACCGGGGAGCTGTTTTTT. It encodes CASKARGANTGELFF. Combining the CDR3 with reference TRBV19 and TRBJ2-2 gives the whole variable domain DGGITQSPKYLFRKEGQNVTLSCEQNLNHDAMYWYRQDPGQGLRLIYYSQIVNDFQKGDIAEGYSVSREKKESFPLTVTSAQKNPTAFYLCASKARGANTGELFFGEGSRLTVL.